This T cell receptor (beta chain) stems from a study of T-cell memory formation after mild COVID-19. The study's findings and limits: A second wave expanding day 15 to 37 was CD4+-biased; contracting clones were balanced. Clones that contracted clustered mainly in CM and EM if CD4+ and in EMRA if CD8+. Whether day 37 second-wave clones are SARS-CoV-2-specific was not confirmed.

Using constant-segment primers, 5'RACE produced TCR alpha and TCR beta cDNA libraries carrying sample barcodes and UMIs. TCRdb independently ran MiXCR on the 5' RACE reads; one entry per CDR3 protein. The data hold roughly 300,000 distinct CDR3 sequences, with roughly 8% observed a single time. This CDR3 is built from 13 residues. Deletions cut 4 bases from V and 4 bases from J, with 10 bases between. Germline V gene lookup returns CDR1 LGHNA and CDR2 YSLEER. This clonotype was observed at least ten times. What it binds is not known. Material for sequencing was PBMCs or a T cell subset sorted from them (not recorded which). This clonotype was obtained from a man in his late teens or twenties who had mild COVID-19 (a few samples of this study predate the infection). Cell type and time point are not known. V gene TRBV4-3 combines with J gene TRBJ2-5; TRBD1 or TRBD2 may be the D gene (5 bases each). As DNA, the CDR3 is TGCGCCAGCAGCCTTCGGGGCGCAGAGACCCAGTACTTC. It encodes CASSLRGAETQYF.